Below are 17 T cell receptor beta chains sequenced from a single sample in a study of blood T cell repertoires in COVID-19. Clones were sequenced by immunoSEQ multiplex PCR, and TCRdb holds only the in-frame ones, with some missing. The sample yields some 74,000 clones, roughly 80% seen once. Sequencing was carried out using peripheral blood. The receptors were sampled from a woman aged 80 or older with active or convalescent COVID-19.

This clone appeared a single time. The genes are TRBV6-2 or TRBV6-3 and TRBJ1-5, with D unclear. V lost 6 bases and J 3 bases, leaving 12 bases between the germline ends. The CDR3 totals 14 residues. Germline V gives CDR1 MNHEY, CDR2 SVGEGT. CDR3 sequence reads: CASSPGSINQPQHF. In DNA, the CDR3 is TGTGCCAGCAGCCCCGGGTCCATCAATCAGCCCCAGCATTTT.

This clone was picked up a small number of times. The chain has TRBV30 and TRBJ2-1; no clear D gene. There are 12 residues in the CDR3. With 3 bases removed from V and 4 bases from J, the gap between germline ends came to 7 bases. Germline values: CDR1 GTSNPN, CDR2 SVGIG (reference sequence). DNA for the CDR3: TGTGCCTGGAGGGGCAGTTACAATGAGCAGTTCTTC. The encoded protein is CAWRGSYNEQFF.

The rearrangement joins TRBV19 to TRBJ2-5, with 11 bases fitting TRBD1. The germline gives CDR1 LNHDA, CDR2 SQIVND (reference sequence). Trimming cost V 5 bases and J 5 bases; bases outside gene matches: 7. The length of the CDR3 is 15 residues. The CDR3 DNA reads as TGTGCCAGTAGTCCCGGGACAGGGGGTACGGAGACCCAGTACTTC. Amino acids: CASSPGTGGTETQYF. Full variable domain (remainder filled in from reference TRBV19 and TRBJ2-5): DGGITQSPKYLFRKEGQNVTLSCEQNLNHDAMYWYRQDPGQGLRLIYYSQIVNDFQKGDIAEGYSVSREKKESFPLTVTSAQKNPTAFYLCASSPGTGGTETQYFGPGTRLLVL.

In its sample, this clone was seen many times. DNA of the CDR3: TGTGCCTGGAGTGCCGAAAACAGGGATTCCTACGAGCAGTACTTC. Amino acids: CAWSAENRDSYEQYF. V is TRBV30 and J is TRBJ2-7, with D tentatively TRBD1 (6 bases). The germline V and J ends were trimmed by 1 base and 1 base, with 14 bases remaining between them. Germline V gene data show CDR1 as GTSNPN and CDR2 as SVGIG (reference sequence). CDR3 length equals 15 residues.

The CDR3 DNA follows: TGCGCCAGCAGCCAAGCCGGCTCCCGGGGAGAGCAGTTCTTC. Translated: CASSQAGSRGEQFF. The rearrangement uses TRBV4-3 and TRBJ2-1; D is possibly TRBD2 (5 bases). The CDR3 is 14 amino acids. Trimming took 1 base from V and 10 from J, leaving 14 bases between them. Germline values: CDR1 LGHNA, CDR2 YSLEER.

The chain combines TRBV5-4 with TRBJ1-2, with D perhaps TRBD1 (6 bases). The CDR3 extends over 15 amino acids. Germline V gene data show CDR1 as SGHNT and CDR2 as YYREEE (reference sequence). Deletions cut 5 bases from V and 4 bases from J, with 18 bases between. CDR3 DNA sequence: TGTGCCAGCAGTCAGGACAGCATAGTAGGCTATGGCTACACCTTC. It translates to CASSQDSIVGYGYTF.

The chain recombines TRBV28 with TRBJ2-1; tentative D call: TRBD1 (7 bases). V dropped 2 bases and J dropped 7 bases, with 18 bases sitting between them. The germline gives CDR1 MDHEN, CDR2 SYDVKM. This CDR3 comprises 16 residues. The CDR3 protein is CASSLRGGAGGNEQFF. The CDR3, as DNA: TGTGCCAGCAGTTTAAGGGGCGGGGCAGGGGGAAATGAGCAGTTCTTC.

This clone occurred a few times. The CDR3 nucleotides read TGTGCCAGCAGCTTAATCTCGGGCCCAGCGGGAGGGAAAGAGACCCAGTACTTC. It encodes CASSLISGPAGGKETQYF. The chain links TRBV7-3 to TRBJ2-5, with TRBD2 matching 10 bases. V shed 1 base and J 3 bases; nucleotides not matched to a gene: 11. Per the germline V gene, CDR1 is SGHTA and CDR2 is FQGTGA. The CDR3 runs 18 residues.

The chain uses TRBV4-3 and TRBJ2-1, with TRBD2 matching over 14 bases. With 4 bases clipped from V and 5 bases from J, the junction kept 16 bases outside the gene matches. The CDR3 is made up of 20 amino acids. Germline V gene lookup returns CDR1 LGHNA and CDR2 YSLEER. The CDR3 protein is CASSRRLLTSGRALDNEQFF. Written as DNA, the CDR3 is TGCGCCAGCAGCCGCCGCCTCTTGACTAGCGGGAGGGCCTTAGACAATGAGCAGTTCTTC.

The rearrangement uses TRBV30 and TRBJ2-5; TRBD2 matches at 11 bases. The CDR3 is made up of 17 amino acids. The junction had 13 bases not matched to a gene; V was cut back by 5 bases and J by 2 bases. CDR1 GTSNPN and CDR2 SVGIG come from the germline V gene (reference sequence). The CDR3 DNA sequence: TGTGCCTGGGAACCGGGGTGGTTAGCGGGGGGGCAAGAGACCCAGTACTTC. As protein: CAWEPGWLAGGQETQYF.

The rearrangement uses TRBV19 and TRBJ1-2, with D possibly being TRBD1 (5 bases). Germline CDR1 reads LNHDA; CDR2 reads SQIVND (reference sequence). V lost 3 bases and J 3 bases, leaving 11 bases between the germline ends. The CDR3 contains 14 residues. CDR3 DNA sequence: TGTGCCAGTAGTATGGGGCCTGGGGACTATGGCTACACCTTC. Translated: CASSMGPGDYGYTF.

The DNA of the CDR3 is TGCGCCAGCAGCCCTCTGGACAGGGATGCCGATACGCAGTATTTT. Protein sequence: CASSPLDRDADTQYF. This sequence joins TRBV4-1 and TRBJ2-3, with 8 bases identical to TRBD1. V was clipped by 4 bases and J by 6 bases; unmatched bases: 9. The germline gives CDR1 MGHRA, CDR2 YSYEKL. The CDR3 covers 15 residues.

This clone was recorded once. The V gene is TRBV5-6, the J gene TRBJ2-5, with D possibly being TRBD1 (5 bases). Germline CDR1 reads SGHDT; CDR2 reads YYEEEE. V shed 0 bases and J shed 5 bases, with 8 bases lying between them. The CDR3 sequence is 13 residues long. CDR3 sequence reads: CASSLGGAETQYF. The CDR3 bases are TGTGCCAGCAGCTTGGGGGGCGCCGAGACCCAGTACTTC.

This clone has just a few counts. The chain joins TRBV2 to TRBJ1-2; D may be TRBD1 (6 bases). V was clipped by 5 bases and J by 4 bases, with 11 bases between them. Germline V gene lookup returns CDR1 SNHLY and CDR2 FYNNEI. The CDR3 has 13 amino acids. The CDR3 nucleotides read TGTGCCAGCAGTCCCGGACAGTTCTATGGCTACACCTTC. It translates to CASSPGQFYGYTF.

The chain uses TRBV27 and TRBJ1-5; D is uncertain. Trimming stripped 4 bases from V and 0 bases from J, with 4 bases between. The CDR3 spans 13 residues. Germline-derived CDR1 and CDR2 are MNHEY and SMNVEV (reference sequence). The DNA of the CDR3 is TGTGCCAGCAGTTCTTATAGCAATCAGCCCCAGCATTTT. Translated, it gives CASSSYSNQPQHF.

The CDR3 sequence: CASSRNSGRNSGELFF. As DNA, the CDR3 is TGTGCCAGCAGCAGAAATAGCGGGAGAAATTCCGGGGAGCTGTTTTTT. This chain uses TRBV5-4 with TRBJ2-2; 9 bases map to TRBD2. The trim removed 4 bases at V and 6 bases at J, leaving 10 bases unmatched. CDR3 length equals 16 residues. Germline V lookup: CDR1 SGHNT, CDR2 YYREEE (reference sequence).

This clone has just a few counts. The J gene is TRBJ2-2, the V gene TRBV7-9; 8 bases map to TRBD2. Germline V lookup: CDR1 SEHNR, CDR2 FQNEAQ (reference sequence). The V gene end was trimmed by 5 bases and the J gene end by 0 bases; junction bases not matched to a gene: 17. The CDR3 is 20 amino acids. The CDR3 is CASSKGLGRSSGANTGELFF. Written as DNA, the CDR3 is TGTGCCAGCAGCAAAGGACTGGGGCGAAGTAGCGGGGCGAACACCGGGGAGCTGTTTTTT.